These 18 T cell receptor beta chains share one sample of origin, sequenced in a study of T cells in localized non-small cell lung cancer (dated by TCRdb to the early 2020s). The library was built by means of the immunoSEQ multiplex PCR assay. TCRdb carries this immuneACCESS record with in-frame sequences only. Its versions omit some clonotypes, under half of them owing to an unresolved V gene in the studies checked, with the rest unexplained. The sample table contains about 33,000 clones; only one count was recorded for approximately 81% of them. The ten biggest clones cover 35% to 40% of the sample. The starting material was peripheral blood, obtained before any cancer treatment. The receptor set was obtained from a male donor older than 55 with stage II squamous cell lung carcinoma.

This chain connects TRBV7-2 to TRBJ2-3; a weak D match, TRBD2 (5 bases). Germline-derived CDR1 and CDR2 are SGHTA and FQGNSA. The CDR3 contains 16 residues. The germline V and J ends were trimmed by 1 base and 0 bases, with 11 bases remaining between them. Here the CDR3 reads CASSLGEIPSTDTQYF. The CDR3 DNA follows: TGTGCCAGCAGCTTAGGGGAGATACCCAGCACAGATACGCAGTATTTT.

The chain links TRBV7-2 to TRBJ2-7; TRBD2 agrees at 13 bases. The CDR3 is 17 residues long. J gave up 2 bases and V 5 bases, and 9 bases lay outside the gene matches. Looked up from germline, CDR1 is SGHTA and CDR2 is FQGNSA. CDR3 in DNA: TGTGCCAGCAGCCTTAAGGGACTAGCGGGACCCCCCTACGAGCAGTACTTC. Translation gives CASSLKGLAGPPYEQYF. Supplemented by reference TRBV7-2 and TRBJ2-7, the full variable domain reads GAGVSQSPSNKVTEKGKDVELRCDPISGHTALYWYRQSLGQGLEFLIYFQGNSAPDKSGLPSDRFSAERTGGSVSTLTIQRTQQEDSAVYLCASSLKGLAGPPYEQYFGPGTRLTVT.

The chain links TRBV7-3 to TRBJ2-1; D remains ambiguous. Germline assignment: CDR1 SGHTA and CDR2 FQGTGA. The CDR3 totals 13 residues. Trimming cost V 3 bases and J 10 bases, with 13 bases left between them. CDR3 amino acids: CASSLALGREQFF. In DNA form, the CDR3 reads TGTGCCAGCAGCTTGGCCCTCGGACGAGAGCAGTTCTTC. Full variable domain (rest looked up from reference TRBV7-3 and TRBJ2-1): GAGVSQTPSNKVTEKGKYVELRCDPISGHTALYWYRQSLGQGPEFLIYFQGTGAADDSGLPNDRFFAVRPEGSVSTLKIQRTERGDSAVYLCASSLALGREQFFGPGTRLTVL.

The chain recombines TRBV19 with TRBJ2-3; 7 nucleotides line up with TRBD2. The CDR3 is made up of 12 amino acids. CDR1 is LNHDA, CDR2 SQIVND, per germline (reference sequence). The V segment lost 11 bases and the J segment 3 bases; nucleotides outside the gene matches: 5. CDR3 loop: CALGGDTDTQYF. The DNA of the CDR3 is TGTGCCCTGGGAGGGGATACAGATACGCAGTATTTT.

This chain connects TRBV6-6 to TRBJ2-5; the D gene could be TRBD1 or TRBD2 (5 bases each). CDR1 and CDR2 (germline): MNHNY, SVGAGI (reference sequence). This CDR3 region has 11 residues. V gave up 6 bases and J gave up 5 bases, with 7 bases separating them. The CDR3 protein is CASRGEETQYF. As DNA, the CDR3 is TGTGCCAGCAGGGGGGAGGAGACCCAGTACTTC.

V is TRBV6-9 and J is TRBJ1-1; D not resolved. Looked up from germline, CDR1 is MNHGY and CDR2 is SVAAGI. This CDR3 region has 14 residues. Trimming left V 4 bases short and J 7 bases short, with 16 bases between. Here the CDR3 reads CASSSSGAGSEAFF. DNA for the CDR3: TGTGCCAGCAGTTCGTCCGGAGCCGGCAGTGAAGCTTTCTTT.

The V gene is TRBV11-3, the J gene TRBJ2-2; D not resolved. Deletions cut 1 base from V and 3 bases from J, with 6 bases between. This CDR3 comprises 14 residues. Germline values: CDR1 SGHNT, CDR2 YENEEA. The CDR3 DNA reads as TGTGCCAGCAGCTTAGCGGTGGACACCGGGGAGCTGTTTTTT. This gives the protein CASSLAVDTGELFF.

The chain uses TRBV19 and TRBJ2-7; tentative D call: TRBD2 (6 bases). V was clipped by 8 bases and J by 1 base, with 18 bases between them. This CDR3 is 15 amino acids long. CDR1 and CDR2 (germline): LNHDA, SQIVND (reference sequence). The CDR3 spells CASGKRRGDSYEQYF. The CDR3 DNA follows: TGTGCCAGTGGTAAAAGGAGGGGAGATTCCTACGAGCAGTACTTC.

V is TRBV28 and J is TRBJ2-4, with a possible D match to TRBD1 (6 bases). The CDR3 extends over 14 amino acids. Germline V CDR1 and CDR2: MDHEN, SYDVKM. Trimming pared 6 bases from V and 1 base from J, leaving 10 bases between. CDR3 sequence reads: CASSPQGAKNIQYF. The DNA of the CDR3 is TGTGCCAGCAGCCCCCAGGGGGCCAAAAACATTCAGTACTTC.

The genes are TRBV30 and TRBJ1-1; 8 nucleotides line up with TRBD1. This CDR3 has 13 residues. With 4 bases clipped from V and 6 bases from J, the junction kept 7 bases outside the gene matches. Per the germline V gene, CDR1 is GTSNPN and CDR2 is SVGIG (reference sequence). The chain's CDR3 is CAWKRQGMSEAFF. The DNA of the CDR3 is TGTGCCTGGAAAAGACAGGGGATGTCTGAAGCTTTCTTT.

This clone was recorded once. The V call is TRBV6-1, the J call TRBJ1-5; the match to TRBD1 covers 8 bases. The CDR3 has 15 amino acids. Germline loops: CDR1 MNHNS, CDR2 SASEGT. V lost 6 bases, J lost 3 bases, and 7 bases stayed unmatched. The CDR3 coding sequence is TGTGCCAGCAGGGCAACAGGGGGGATCAATCAGCCCCAGCATTTT. Translation: CASRATGGINQPQHF.

J is TRBJ2-7 and V is TRBV4-2, with unresolved D. CDR1 and CDR2 from the germline V gene are LGHNA and YNFKEQ. The CDR3 is made up of 13 amino acids. Trimming took 1 base from V and 0 from J, leaving 4 bases between them. CDR3 in amino acids: CASSQADSYEQYF. The CDR3 DNA follows: TGTGCCAGCAGCCAAGCGGACTCCTACGAGCAGTACTTC.

The chain combines TRBV5-5 with TRBJ2-7; 8 nucleotides agree with TRBD2. The CDR3 covers 14 residues. The V and J ends lost 9 bases and 2 bases, in that order; junction bases with no gene match: 10. Germline CDR1 is SGHKS and CDR2 is YYEKEE (reference sequence). For the CDR3, the DNA is TGTGCCACCAGAGCGGGGGCCTCAACCTACGAGCAGTACTTC. It specifies CATRAGASTYEQYF.

The rearrangement joins TRBV9 to TRBJ1-2; possible D gene TRBD1, 6 bases. Trimming took off 0 bases at V and 8 bases at J, with 17 bases between the two ends. CDR1 is SGDLS, CDR2 YYNGEE, per germline. This CDR3 contains 15 residues. The CDR3 loop is CASSVGERAQGGYTF. DNA for the CDR3: TGTGCCAGCAGCGTAGGGGAGAGGGCTCAGGGGGGCTACACCTTC.

The V call is TRBV4-2, the J call TRBJ1-5; D uncertain. Trimming removed 4 bases from V and 0 bases from J, with 7 bases in between. The V gene's germline CDR1 is LGHNA and CDR2 YNFKEQ. The CDR3 is made up of 14 amino acids. Here the CDR3 reads CASSPSNSNQPQHF. For the CDR3, the DNA is TGTGCCAGCAGCCCCTCCAATAGCAATCAGCCCCAGCATTTT.

CDR3 nucleotide sequence: TGTGCCAGCAGTTTCCGGGCGCGGGATACGCAGTATTTT. Amino acids: CASSFRARDTQYF. This chain connects TRBV27 to TRBJ2-3; no clear D gene. V shed 3 bases and J shed 6 bases, with 10 bases lying between them. The length of the CDR3 is 13 residues. The germline V gene encodes CDR1 MNHEY and CDR2 SMNVEV (reference sequence).

In this sample, this clone turned up a few times. The chain combines TRBV2 with TRBJ1-2; D might be TRBD1 (6 bases). Germline V lookup: CDR1 SNHLY, CDR2 FYNNEI. CDR3 length: 13 amino acids. V lost 1 base and J 6 bases, leaving 9 bases between the germline ends. The CDR3 spells CASSEGRDNGYTF. CDR3 nucleotides: TGTGCCAGCAGTGAAGGCAGGGACAATGGCTACACCTTC.

The chain joins TRBV10-3 to TRBJ1-4; 9 bases align to TRBD1. Germline CDR1 ENHRY, CDR2 SYGVKD. The V gene end was trimmed by 2 bases and the J gene end by 2 bases; junction bases not matched to a gene: 6. This CDR3 has 17 amino acids. The CDR3, as DNA: TGTGCCATCAGTGAGACACAGGGGGCCCGGACTAATGAAAAACTGTTTTTT. Its translation is CAISETQGARTNEKLFF.